This paragraph reports one TCR beta chain. This record belongs to a study of T cell changes during pregnancy in multiple sclerosis. The protocol was immunoSEQ multiplex PCR, while the TCRdb copy is restricted to in-frame clones and leaves out a portion. The sample lists 100,000 or so clones, 90% to 95% occurring once. V was trimmed by 0 bases and J by 5 bases, leaving 20 bases between them. This CDR3 contains 17 residues. Germline lookup yields CDR1 GTSNPN and CDR2 SVGIG (reference sequence). The sample in question was peripheral blood, obtained before pregnancy. The chain joins TRBV30 to TRBJ2-1; TRBD1 might be the D (6 bases). The source is a female donor with multiple sclerosis, enrolled in a pregnancy study. DNA for the CDR3: TGTGCCTGGAGTGTACCGCTCCCCGGGACACTGGACAATGAGCAGTTCTTC. Translating it yields CAWSVPLPGTLDNEQFF.